Listed below are T cell receptor beta chains from one sample, sequenced in a study of CD8 T cells in ankylosing spondylitis. MiXCR, run by TCRdb on the 5' RACE reads, gives a single entry per CDR3 protein. The sample records 380,000 or so distinct CDR3 sequences, 20% to 25% being singletons. Source material: blood, either unsorted or a sorted T cell fraction (not recorded which). Source of these receptors: a male donor with ankylosing spondylitis or in good health (not recorded which). Both conserved end residues are part of each CDR3. The D gene is left open where the match is weak. Only part of the rows carry a size: once, few, many, or a class if the clone is expanded.

clone_size: NA
v_call: TRBV30
cdr3_length: 18
d_call: NA
j_call: TRBJ2-7
cdr3_aa: CAWSSRYWTPAVSYEQYF
cdr3_nt: TGTGCCTGGAGTTCCCGGTATTGGACGCCGGCGGTATCCTACGAGCAGTACTTC

clone_size: few
v_call: TRBV29-1
cdr3_length: 13
d_call: NA
j_call: TRBJ2-7
cdr3_aa: CSVEKGLGPEQYF
cdr3_nt: TGCAGCGTTGAAAAAGGGCTTGGCCCGGAGCAGTACTTC

clone_size: few
v_call: TRBV5-1
cdr3_length: 13
d_call: NA
j_call: TRBJ2-1
cdr3_aa: CASSLAEGGEQFF
cdr3_nt: TGCGCCAGCAGCTTGGCCGAGGGTGGTGAGCAGTTCTTC

clone_size: NA
v_call: TRBV28
cdr3_length: 15
d_call: TRBD1
j_call: TRBJ2-4
cdr3_aa: CASSRRDRARNIQYF
cdr3_nt: TGTGCCAGCAGTCGCAGGGACAGGGCCAGAAACATTCAGTACTTC

clone_size: few
v_call: TRBV18
cdr3_length: 15
d_call: NA
j_call: TRBJ1-2
cdr3_aa: CASSPPDTDNYGYTF
cdr3_nt: TGTGCCAGCTCACCACCCGACACGGATAACTATGGCTACACCTTC

clone_size: many
v_call: TRBV6-1
cdr3_length: 15
d_call: TRBD2
j_call: TRBJ2-5
cdr3_aa: CASSTAGGTQETQYF
cdr3_nt: TGTGCCAGCAGTACAGCGGGGGGGACCCAAGAGACCCAGTACTTC

clone_size: few
v_call: TRBV10-3
cdr3_length: 14
d_call: TRBD1
j_call: TRBJ1-1
cdr3_aa: CAIEPGQGTSEAFF
cdr3_nt: TGTGCCATCGAGCCGGGACAGGGGACCTCTGAAGCTTTCTTT

clone_size: NA
v_call: TRBV12-3/TRBV12-4
cdr3_length: 17
d_call: NA
j_call: TRBJ2-6
cdr3_aa: CASSPTGIKWGANVLTF
cdr3_nt: TGTGCCAGCAGCCCAACCGGGATCAAGTGGGGGGCCAACGTCCTGACTTTC

clone_size: few
v_call: TRBV6-1
cdr3_length: 16
d_call: TRBD2
j_call: TRBJ2-1
cdr3_aa: CASSRLRTSGYNEQFF
cdr3_nt: TGTGCCAGCAGTCGATTGCGGACTAGCGGTTACAATGAGCAGTTCTTC

clone_size: few
v_call: TRBV4-2
cdr3_length: 16
d_call: TRBD2
j_call: TRBJ2-1
cdr3_aa: CASSQTPERGNNEQFF
cdr3_nt: TGTGCCAGCAGCCAAACTCCCGAGCGGGGGAACAATGAGCAGTTCTTC

clone_size: NA
v_call: TRBV28
cdr3_length: 16
d_call: NA
j_call: TRBJ2-7
cdr3_aa: CASSPTRRSQRGEQYF
cdr3_nt: TGTGCCAGCAGTCCCACTCGTAGGTCGCAGAGGGGAGAGCAGTACTTC

clone_size: NA
v_call: TRBV12-3/TRBV12-4
cdr3_length: 15
d_call: NA
j_call: TRBJ2-1
cdr3_aa: CASRSAWGDYNEQFF
cdr3_nt: TGTGCCAGCAGATCTGCTTGGGGGGACTACAATGAGCAGTTCTTC

clone_size: NA
v_call: TRBV12-3/TRBV12-4
cdr3_length: 18
d_call: TRBD1
j_call: TRBJ2-1
cdr3_aa: CASSLESGTGGRLNEQFF
cdr3_nt: TGTGCCAGCAGTTTAGAGTCCGGGACAGGGGGGCGGTTGAATGAGCAGTTCTTC

clone_size: NA
v_call: TRBV7-8
cdr3_length: 16
d_call: NA
j_call: TRBJ2-6
cdr3_aa: CASSLEVDSGANVLTF
cdr3_nt: TGTGCCAGCAGCTTAGAAGTGGACTCTGGGGCCAACGTCCTGACTTTC

clone_size: NA
v_call: TRBV7-6
cdr3_length: 14
d_call: NA
j_call: TRBJ2-3
cdr3_aa: CASSSRSRGDTQYF
cdr3_nt: TGTGCCAGCAGCTCACGGTCTAGGGGAGATACGCAGTATTTT

clone_size: NA
v_call: TRBV27
cdr3_length: 15
d_call: NA
j_call: TRBJ2-7
cdr3_aa: CASSLSTGTAYEQYF
cdr3_nt: TGTGCCAGCAGTTTATCGACAGGTACCGCCTACGAGCAGTACTTC

clone_size: few
v_call: TRBV29-1
cdr3_length: 13
d_call: TRBD1
j_call: TRBJ1-1
cdr3_aa: CSVGQGFSAEAFF
cdr3_nt: TGCAGCGTTGGACAGGGTTTCAGCGCTGAAGCTTTCTTT

clone_size: NA
v_call: TRBV10-1
cdr3_length: 17
d_call: NA
j_call: TRBJ2-6
cdr3_aa: CASTQKNRSGGANVLTF
cdr3_nt: TGCGCCAGCACTCAGAAGAATCGCTCGGGCGGGGCCAACGTCCTGACTTTC

clone_size: few
v_call: TRBV27
cdr3_length: 14
d_call: TRBD1
j_call: TRBJ2-5
cdr3_aa: CASSFSGGKKTQYF
cdr3_nt: TGTGCCAGCAGTTTCTCAGGGGGCAAGAAGACCCAGTACTTC

clone_size: NA
v_call: TRBV28
cdr3_length: 13
d_call: NA
j_call: TRBJ2-5
cdr3_aa: CASNADFQETQYF
cdr3_nt: TGTGCCAGCAATGCGGACTTCCAAGAGACCCAGTACTTC

clone_size: few
v_call: TRBV7-9
cdr3_length: 13
d_call: TRBD1
j_call: TRBJ2-7
cdr3_aa: CASSSGTGREQYF
cdr3_nt: TGTGCCAGCAGCTCCGGGACAGGGAGAGAGCAGTACTTC

clone_size: few
v_call: TRBV9
cdr3_length: 15
d_call: NA
j_call: TRBJ2-1
cdr3_aa: CASSVGGTVIFGQFF
cdr3_nt: TGTGCCAGCAGCGTAGGGGGGACCGTGATATTTGGGCAGTTCTTC

clone_size: NA
v_call: TRBV5-1
cdr3_length: 14
d_call: NA
j_call: TRBJ2-3
cdr3_aa: CASSLSELTDTQYF
cdr3_nt: TGCGCCAGCAGCTTGTCGGAGTTAACAGATACGCAGTATTTT